This entry features one T cell receptor (beta chain) sequence. This entry is derived from a study of shared T cell receptors in the human thymus. Trimming stripped 4 bases from V and 5 bases from J, with 10 bases between. Germline V gives CDR1 SGHRS, CDR2 YFSETQ. The CDR3 has 13 residues. Repertoires were generated with immunoSEQ multiplex PCR, while TCRdb's copy carries only in-frame clones and drops some. The sample has approximately 730,000 clones, roughly 88% seen once. These data also formed part of another study, on human thymus T cells. From that study: Resections from corrective heart surgery supplied the thymus tissue. Apparent bias marked the V and J gene usage of thymic and blood repertoires.

V gene TRBV5-1 combines with J gene TRBJ2-1, with D uncertain. Sequencing was done on a sample of thymocytes. This clonotype was obtained from a girl under three years old with a congenital heart defect. This chain's CDR3 is CASSHYQDNEQFF. The CDR3 DNA is TGCGCCAGCAGCCATTACCAGGACAATGAGCAGTTCTTC.